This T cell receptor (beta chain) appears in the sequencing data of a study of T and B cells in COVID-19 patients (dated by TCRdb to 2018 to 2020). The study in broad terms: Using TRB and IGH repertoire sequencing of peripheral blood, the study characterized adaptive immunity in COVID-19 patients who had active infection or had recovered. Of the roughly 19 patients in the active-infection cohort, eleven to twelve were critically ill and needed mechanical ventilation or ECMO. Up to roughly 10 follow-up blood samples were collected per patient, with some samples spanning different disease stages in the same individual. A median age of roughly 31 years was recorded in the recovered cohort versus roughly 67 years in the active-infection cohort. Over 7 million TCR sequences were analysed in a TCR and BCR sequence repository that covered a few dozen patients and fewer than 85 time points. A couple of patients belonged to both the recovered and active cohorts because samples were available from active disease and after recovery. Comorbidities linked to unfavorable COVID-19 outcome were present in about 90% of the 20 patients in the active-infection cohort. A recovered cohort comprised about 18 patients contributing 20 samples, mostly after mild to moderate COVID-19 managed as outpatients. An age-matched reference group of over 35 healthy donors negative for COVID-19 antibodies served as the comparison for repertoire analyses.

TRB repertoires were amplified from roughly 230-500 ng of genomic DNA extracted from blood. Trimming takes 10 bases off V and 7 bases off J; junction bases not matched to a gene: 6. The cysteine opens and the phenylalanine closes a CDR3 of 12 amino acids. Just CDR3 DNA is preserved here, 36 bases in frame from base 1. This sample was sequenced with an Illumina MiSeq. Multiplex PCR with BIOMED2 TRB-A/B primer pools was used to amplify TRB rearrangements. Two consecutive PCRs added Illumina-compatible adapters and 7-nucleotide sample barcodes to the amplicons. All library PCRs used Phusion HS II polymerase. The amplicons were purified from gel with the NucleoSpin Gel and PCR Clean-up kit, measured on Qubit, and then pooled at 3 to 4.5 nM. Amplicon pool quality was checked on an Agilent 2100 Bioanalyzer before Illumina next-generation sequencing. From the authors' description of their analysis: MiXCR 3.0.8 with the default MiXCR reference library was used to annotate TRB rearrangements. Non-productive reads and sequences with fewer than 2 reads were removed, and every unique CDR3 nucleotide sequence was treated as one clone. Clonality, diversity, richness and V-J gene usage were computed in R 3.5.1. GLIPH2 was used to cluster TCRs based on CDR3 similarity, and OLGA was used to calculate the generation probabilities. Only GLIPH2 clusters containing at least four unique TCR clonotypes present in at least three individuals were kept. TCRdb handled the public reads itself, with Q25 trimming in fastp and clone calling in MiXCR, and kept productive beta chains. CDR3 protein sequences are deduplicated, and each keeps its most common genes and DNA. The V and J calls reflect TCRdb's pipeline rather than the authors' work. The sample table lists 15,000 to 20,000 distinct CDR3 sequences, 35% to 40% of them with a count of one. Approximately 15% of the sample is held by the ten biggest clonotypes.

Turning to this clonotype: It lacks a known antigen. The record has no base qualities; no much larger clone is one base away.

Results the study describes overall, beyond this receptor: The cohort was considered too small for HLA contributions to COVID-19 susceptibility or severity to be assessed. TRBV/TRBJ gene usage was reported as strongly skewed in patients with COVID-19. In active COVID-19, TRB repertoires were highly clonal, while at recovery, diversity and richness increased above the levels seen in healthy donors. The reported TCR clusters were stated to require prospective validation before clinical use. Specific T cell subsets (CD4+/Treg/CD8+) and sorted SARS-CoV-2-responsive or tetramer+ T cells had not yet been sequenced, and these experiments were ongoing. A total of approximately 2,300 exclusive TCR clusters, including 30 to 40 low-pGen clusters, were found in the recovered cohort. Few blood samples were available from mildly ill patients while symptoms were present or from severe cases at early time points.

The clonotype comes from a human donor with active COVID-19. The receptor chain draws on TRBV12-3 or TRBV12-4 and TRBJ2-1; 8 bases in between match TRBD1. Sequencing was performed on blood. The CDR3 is CATKQGENEQFF. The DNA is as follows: TGTGCCACCAAACAGGGGGAGAATGAGCAGTTCTTC.